The 20 T cell receptor beta chains below come from one sample, sequenced in a study of T cell changes during pregnancy in multiple sclerosis. Method: immunoSEQ multiplex PCR; TCRdb's copy keeps in-frame clones and lacks some. The sample has 65,000 to 85,000 clones, about 93% seen once. Source: CD4+ T cells from peripheral blood mononuclear cells, taken after pregnancy. The receptors originated from a female donor with multiple sclerosis, enrolled in a pregnancy study.

The V and J genes are TRBV4-2 and TRBJ2-2, with TRBD2 matching 13 bases. The CDR3 contains 17 residues. With 1 base clipped from V and 4 bases from J, the junction kept 3 bases outside the gene matches. The germline CDR1 and CDR2 sequences are LGHNA and YNFKEQ. The CDR3 DNA reads as TGTGCCAGCAGCCAAGGGACTAGCGGGAGCGGCACCGGGGAGCTGTTTTTT. Amino acids: CASSQGTSGSGTGELFF.

This sequence joins TRBV9 and TRBJ2-7; TRBD2 might be the D (6 bases). The CDR3 loop spans 15 amino acids. Looked up from germline, CDR1 is SGDLS and CDR2 is YYNGEE. Between the trimmed V and J ends, which lost 0 bases and 5 bases, there was a span of 15 bases. CDR3 loop: CASSVAGGYRDEQYF. CDR3 nucleotide sequence: TGTGCCAGCAGCGTAGCTGGGGGGTATCGGGACGAGCAGTACTTC.

The chain joins TRBV6-1 to TRBJ1-5; D not certain. The CDR3 has 12 amino acids. From germline, CDR1 is MNHNS and CDR2 SASEGT. V was trimmed by 2 bases and J by 8 bases, leaving 7 bases between them. CDR3 sequence reads: CASSEFGEPQHF. The CDR3 coding sequence is TGTGCCAGCAGTGAATTCGGTGAGCCCCAGCATTTT.

This chain uses TRBV18 with TRBJ1-2; 7 nucleotides agree with TRBD1. Germline CDR1 KGHSH, CDR2 LQKENI. The CDR3 sequence is 13 residues long. V dropped 5 bases and J dropped 2; count of bases not matched to a gene: 2. CDR3 sequence: CASSAQGNYGYTF. The CDR3 DNA reads TGTGCCAGCTCAGCACAGGGGAACTATGGCTACACCTTC. Supplemented by reference TRBV18 and TRBJ1-2, the full variable domain reads NAGVMQNPRHLVRRRGQEARLRCSPMKGHSHVYWYRQLPEEGLKFMVYLQKENIIDESGMPKERFSAEFPKEGPSILRIQQVVRGDSAAYFCASSAQGNYGYTFGSGTRLTVV.

The chain combines TRBV28 with TRBJ1-2; D gene ambiguous. Trimming left V 6 bases short and J 8 bases short, with 13 bases between. The CDR3 covers 12 residues. The germline gives CDR1 MDHEN, CDR2 SYDVKM. Written as DNA, the CDR3 is TGTGCCAGCAGCGATCAGATTATGGGCTACACCTTC. Translating gives CASSDQIMGYTF.

V is TRBV21-1 and J is TRBJ2-7; the listed D gene, TRBD1, was not tested against the DNA. TRBV21-1 is marked as a pseudogene. This CDR3 spans 15 amino acids. This CDR3 reads CASSNPRQATYEQYF. CDR3 sequence (DNA): TGTGCCAGCAGCAACCCCAGACAGGCGACCTACGAGCAGTACTTC.

The chain links TRBV27 to TRBJ2-1; 15 bases map to TRBD2. Germline V gives CDR1 MNHEY, CDR2 SMNVEV (reference sequence). This CDR3 spans 19 amino acids. V lost 4 bases, J lost 4 bases, and 11 bases stayed unmatched. CDR3 sequence reads: CASSWGLAGGANRYNEQFF. The CDR3 DNA sequence: TGTGCCAGCAGTTGGGGACTAGCGGGAGGAGCCAACCGGTACAATGAGCAGTTCTTC.

The chain employs TRBV10-2 and TRBJ2-5; weak D call: TRBD2 (7 bases). The CDR3 covers 14 residues. V lost 4 bases, J lost 5 bases, and 14 bases lay in between. The germline gives CDR1 WSHSY, CDR2 SAAADI. The CDR3 DNA follows: TGCGCCAGCAGTGTGGGGGGGGCTCTGGAGACCCAGTACTTC. This sequence encodes CASSVGGALETQYF.

V and J are TRBV5-1 and TRBJ1-2; D is unresolved. This CDR3 has 17 residues. Trimming pared 3 bases from V and 4 bases from J, leaving 22 bases between. Germline V CDR1 and CDR2: SGHRS, YFSETQ. CDR3 protein: CASSSGPVRVVSYGYTF. DNA of the CDR3: TGCGCCAGCAGCTCGGGTCCGGTGAGGGTAGTTAGCTATGGCTACACCTTC.

This chain uses TRBV9 with TRBJ1-1, with 7 bases aligning to TRBD1. J lost 3 bases, V lost 3 bases, and 5 bases had no gene match. Germline-derived CDR1 and CDR2 are SGDLS and YYNGEE. The CDR3 sequence is 14 residues long. The CDR3 sequence is CASSGHTGDTEAFF. CDR3 coding DNA: TGTGCCAGCAGCGGACACACAGGGGACACTGAAGCTTTCTTT.

This chain's CDR3 is CASSESGTSYNEQFF. For the CDR3, the DNA is TGTGCCAGCAGTGAAAGTGGGACTAGTTACAATGAGCAGTTCTTC. The V call is TRBV6-1, the J call TRBJ2-1, with 8 bases lining up with TRBD2. The CDR3 is made up of 15 amino acids. V trimming: 2 bases; J trimming: 4 bases; junction bases outside the gene matches: 4. CDR1 and CDR2 (germline): MNHNS, SASEGT.

CDR3 in amino acids: CASSEVQGTADTQYF. The CDR3 DNA sequence: TGTGCCAGCAGTGAAGTACAGGGGACCGCAGATACGCAGTATTTT. V gene TRBV2 combines with J gene TRBJ2-3; 7 nucleotides match TRBD1. The germline gives CDR1 SNHLY, CDR2 FYNNEI. V was pared by 1 base and J by 4 bases, with 5 bases of the junction left unmatched. This CDR3 is 15 amino acids long. Using reference TRBV2 and TRBJ2-3 for the parts outside the CDR3, the full variable domain is EPEVTQTPSHQVTQMGQEVILRCVPISNHLYFYWYRQILGQKVEFLVSFYNNEISEKSEIFDDQFSVERPDGSNFTLKIRSTKLEDSAMYFCASSEVQGTADTQYFGPGTRLTVL.

The V call is TRBV9, the J call TRBJ2-5, with D perhaps matching TRBD2 (5 bases). Deletions cut 0 bases from V and 3 bases from J, with 12 bases between. CDR3 size: 15 residues. CDR1 and CDR2 (germline): SGDLS, YYNGEE. The CDR3 DNA follows: TGTGCCAGCAGCGTAGCCGGAGGTGGGGAAGAGACCCAGTACTTC. This encodes CASSVAGGGEETQYF.

This clone was seen a single time. The CDR3 loop is CASSSRQGNQPQHF. The DNA for the CDR3 is TGTGCCAGTAGTTCCCGACAGGGCAATCAGCCCCAGCATTTT. The chain is built from TRBV19 and TRBJ1-5, with D possibly being TRBD1 (6 bases). Germline CDR1 and CDR2: LNHDA and SQIVND (reference sequence). CDR3 length: 14 amino acids. V was trimmed by 5 bases and J by 2 bases, leaving 10 bases between them.

The V gene is TRBV4-2, the J gene TRBJ2-6; possible D gene TRBD2, 5 bases. V shed 0 bases and J shed 0 bases, with 12 bases lying between them. Germline V lookup: CDR1 LGHNA, CDR2 YNFKEQ. The CDR3 sequence is 18 residues long. The CDR3 DNA follows: TGTGCCAGCAGCCAAGAAACGGCGGACTTCTCTGGGGCCAACGTCCTGACTTTC. Translating gives CASSQETADFSGANVLTF.

The V call is TRBV29-1, the J call TRBJ2-3, with 13 bases identical to TRBD2. The ends lost 4 bases at V and 2 bases at J; junction bases unmatched: 9. CDR3 length: 17 amino acids. In germline, CDR1 is SQVTM, CDR2 ANQGSEA. DNA of the CDR3: TGCAGCGTTGTTCGGACTAGCGGGAGAGGGCACACAGATACGCAGTATTTT. Its translation: CSVVRTSGRGHTDTQYF.

The CDR3 DNA reads TGTGCCAGCAGTTCCCCCCACAACGGTAATGGAGGGGGGGCGATACAAGAGACCCAGTACTTC. As protein: CASSSPHNGNGGGAIQETQYF. The rearrangement uses TRBV28 and TRBJ2-5; D might be TRBD2 (7 bases). CDR3 size: 21 residues. Trimming took 4 bases from V and 2 from J, leaving 32 bases between them. Germline V gene lookup returns CDR1 MDHEN and CDR2 SYDVKM.

This chain joins TRBV28 and TRBJ2-3; TRBD2 matches at 11 bases. Germline loops: CDR1 MDHEN, CDR2 SYDVKM. This CDR3 is built from 13 residues. Unmatched junction bases numbered 7, after V lost 6 bases and J lost 11 bases. The CDR3 spells CASRPSLAGGQYF. The CDR3 DNA reads as TGTGCCAGCAGACCCTCCCTAGCGGGAGGGCAGTATTTT.

V usage is TRBV6-5 and J usage is TRBJ1-1; perhaps TRBD1 as D (5 bases). The CDR3 is made up of 12 amino acids. Germline CDR1 is MNHEY and CDR2 is SVGAGI. With 5 bases removed from V and 1 base from J, the gap between germline ends came to 5 bases. Here the CDR3 DNA reads TGTGCCAGCAGTCAGGGGAACACTGAAGCTTTCTTT. Amino acid sequence: CASSQGNTEAFF.

The V gene is TRBV5-6, the J gene TRBJ2-5, with TRBD2 identical over 10 bases. J was trimmed by 0 bases and V by 4 bases; bases with no gene match: 3. Germline V gene sequence: CDR1 SGHDT, CDR2 YYEEEE. The CDR3 sequence is 15 residues long. The CDR3 DNA reads as TGTGCCAGCAGCACGGGACTAGCGAACCAAGAGACCCAGTACTTC. Translating gives CASSTGLANQETQYF.